This passage covers 26 T cell receptor beta chains from one sample sequenced in a study of T cells after yellow fever vaccination. TCRdb fed the 5' RACE reads into MiXCR, producing one record per CDR3 protein. This table has 95,000 to 150,000 distinct CDR3 sequences, 15% appearing once. The sequences come from CD8+ T cells sorted from PBMCs, collected 5 days after the yellow fever booster vaccination. These receptors came from a man aged 18-30 years who received the YFV17D yellow fever vaccine.

V gene TRBV6-9 combines with J gene TRBJ1-1; no firm D call. The CDR3 has 11 amino acids. V shed 0 bases and J shed 7 bases, with 3 bases lying between them. The germline V gene has CDR1 MNHGY and CDR2 SVAAGI. For the CDR3, the DNA is TGTGCCAGCAGTTATTCGGTTGAAGCTTTCTTT. It codes for CASSYSVEAFF.

In this sample, this clonotype turned up a few times. The gene calls are TRBV6-6 and TRBJ2-3; D is undetermined. The CDR3 runs to 14 residues. Germline loops: CDR1 MNHNY, CDR2 SVGAGI (reference sequence). V was cut by 4 bases and J by 2 bases, with 10 bases left in between. CDR3 nucleotide sequence: TGTGCCAGCAGTTTACAGCCTTTCACAGATACGCAGTATTTT. Its translation is CASSLQPFTDTQYF.

The chain links TRBV14 to TRBJ2-1; weak D call: TRBD2 (6 bases). The V end was cut by 4 bases, the J end by 1 base, with 11 bases between. In germline, CDR1 is SGHDN, CDR2 FVKESK. The CDR3 extends over 15 amino acids. CDR3 nucleotide sequence: TGTGCCAGCAGCCTTTTTGGGGGGTCCTACAATGAGCAGTTCTTC. Amino acid sequence: CASSLFGGSYNEQFF.

This clonotype was counted only a few times. The chain carries TRBV7-2 and TRBJ2-5; 9 nucleotides line up with TRBD2. Germline loops: CDR1 SGHTA, CDR2 FQGNSA. Trimming at V came to 3 bases and at J to 5 bases, leaving 7 bases not matched to a gene. This CDR3 spans 15 amino acids. For the CDR3, the DNA is TGTGCCAGCAGCTTTGTTGCGGGGGGGAGGGAGACCCAGTACTTC. This sequence encodes CASSFVAGGRETQYF.

The V gene is TRBV2, the J gene TRBJ2-1, with D unresolved. Germline assignment: CDR1 SNHLY and CDR2 FYNNEI. Deletions cut 8 bases from V and 2 bases from J, with 7 bases between. The CDR3 has 12 amino acids. The CDR3 sequence is CASSPPYNEQFF. CDR3 coding DNA: TGTGCCAGCTCGCCCCCCTACAATGAGCAGTTCTTC.

This clonotype was seen only once. The V call is TRBV29-1, the J call TRBJ1-2, with 7 bases aligning to TRBD1. The CDR3 is 12 residues long. J gave up 8 bases and V 6 bases, and 9 bases lay outside the gene matches. Germline assignment: CDR1 SQVTM and CDR2 ANQGSEA. Here the CDR3 reads CSVPPRQGGYTF. The CDR3 coding sequence is TGCAGCGTCCCTCCCAGACAGGGCGGCTACACCTTC.

This clonotype came up many times. This sequence joins TRBV7-9 and TRBJ2-3; D ambiguous. V was pared by 8 bases and J by 5 bases, with 8 bases between. The length of the CDR3 is 11 residues. Germline V CDR1 and CDR2: SEHNR, FQNEAQ (reference sequence). CDR3 loop: CASRRGDTQYF. The CDR3 region has the DNA TGTGCCAGCCGCCGAGGAGATACGCAGTATTTT.

This clonotype was counted a few times. This chain connects TRBV6-1 to TRBJ2-7, with TRBD2 as a possible D gene (5 bases). Trimming cost V 10 bases and J 3 bases, with 10 bases left between them. There are 11 residues in the CDR3. Germline V gene sequence: CDR1 MNHNS, CDR2 SASEGT. This CDR3 reads CAIRLLYEQYV. The DNA for the CDR3 is TGTGCCATCCGACTACTCTACGAGCAGTACGTC.

The chain carries TRBV27 and TRBJ1-1; D unresolved. Germline V lookup: CDR1 MNHEY, CDR2 SMNVEV (reference sequence). This CDR3 contains 13 residues. V lost 5 bases and J 11 bases, leaving 18 bases between the germline ends. This CDR3 reads CASSRRFMAFAFF. The CDR3 bases are TGTGCCAGCAGTCGCCGCTTCATGGCGTTCGCTTTCTTT.

The genes are TRBV7-3 and TRBJ2-1; D possibly corresponds to TRBD2 (6 bases). V was cut by 1 base and J by 4 bases, with 8 bases left in between. Per germline, CDR1 SGHTA and CDR2 FQGTGA. This CDR3 contains 14 residues. This CDR3 is CASSLKGRYNEQFF. The CDR3 region has the DNA TGTGCCAGCAGCTTAAAAGGGAGGTACAATGAGCAGTTCTTC.

The chain links TRBV29-1 to TRBJ2-5; TRBD1 agrees at 8 bases. Germline CDR1 is SQVTM and CDR2 is ANQGSEA. This CDR3 region has 13 residues. V lost 5 bases, J lost 4 bases, and 6 bases stayed unmatched. The CDR3 here is CSVFQGAGETQYF. The CDR3 nucleotides read TGCAGCGTTTTCCAGGGGGCAGGAGAGACCCAGTACTTC.

V is TRBV3-1 and J is TRBJ1-1; unclear D gene. Germline V gene sequence: CDR1 LGHDT, CDR2 YNNKEL (reference sequence). CDR3 length equals 16 residues. Trimming removed 2 bases from V and 1 base from J, with 14 bases in between. The CDR3 region is CASSQLGPAGNTEAFF. The CDR3 nucleotides read TGTGCCAGCAGCCAACTCGGACCCGCCGGGAACACTGAAGCTTTCTTT. The full variable domain, with the rest looked up from reference TRBV3-1 and TRBJ1-1, is DTAVSQTPKYLVTQMGNDKSIKCEQNLGHDTMYWYKQDSKKFLKIMFSYNNKELIINETVPNRFSPKSPDKAHLNLHINSLELGDSAVYFCASSQLGPAGNTEAFFGQGTRLTVV.

The genes are TRBV7-8 and TRBJ1-3; no firm D call. The CDR3 length is 15 residues. CDR1 is SGHVS and CDR2 is FQNEAQ in the germline V gene. V gave up 1 base and J gave up 4 bases, with 11 bases separating them. The CDR3 reads CASSLGIGGGNTIYF. CDR3 DNA sequence: TGTGCCAGCAGCTTAGGAATAGGAGGGGGAAACACCATATATTTT. Full variable domain (remainder filled in from reference TRBV7-8 and TRBJ1-3): GAGVSQSPRYKVAKRGQDVALRCDPISGHVSLFWYQQALGQGPEFLTYFQNEAQLDKSGLPSDRFFAERPEGSVSTLKIQRTQQEDSAVYLCASSLGIGGGNTIYFGEGSWLTVV.

This clonotype was seen ten or more times. CDR3 amino acids: CASAPGQGLWIHYSYNEQFF. CDR3 nucleotide sequence: TGCGCCAGCGCACCGGGACAGGGCTTATGGATACACTACTCCTACAATGAGCAGTTCTTC. This chain connects TRBV4-1 to TRBJ2-1, with 9 bases identical to TRBD1. CDR1 and CDR2 from the germline V gene are MGHRA and YSYEKL. This CDR3 contains 20 residues. V shed 8 bases, J shed 0 bases, and the junction held 20 bases outside the gene matches.

This clonotype was seen more than once but under ten times. The chain couples TRBV5-1 to TRBJ2-2; the match to TRBD1 covers 8 bases. Germline CDR1 and CDR2: SGHRS and YFSETQ. V gave up 7 bases and J gave up 4 bases; unmatched junction bases: 6. This CDR3 region has 14 residues. DNA of the CDR3: TGCGCCAGCGCGATACAGGGGGTCACCGGGGAGCTGTTTTTT. It translates to CASAIQGVTGELFF.

This clonotype was observed a few times. Written as DNA, the CDR3 is TGCGCCAGCAGCTGGTTTGGGACAGGAATGATGACCGGGGAGCTGTTTTTT. Translation gives CASSWFGTGMMTGELFF. The chain uses TRBV5-1 and TRBJ2-2; 8 positions agree with TRBD1. The J segment lost 5 bases and the V segment lost 3 bases, leaving 12 bases of the junction unmatched. Germline V gene lookup returns CDR1 SGHRS and CDR2 YFSETQ. The length of the CDR3 is 17 residues.

This clonotype was seen only a few times. The CDR3 here is CASSQDLTSFETQYF. In nucleotides, the CDR3 is TGCGCCAGCAGCCAAGACCTGACTAGTTTTGAGACCCAGTACTTC. The gene calls are TRBV4-3 and TRBJ2-5; D is possibly TRBD2 (6 bases). The CDR3 is 15 residues long. Trimming removed 0 bases from V and 5 bases from J, with 13 bases in between. Germline V CDR1 and CDR2: LGHNA, YSLEER.

The rearrangement links TRBV20-1 to TRBJ2-1; TRBD2 agrees at 12 bases. Looked up from germline, CDR1 is DFQATT and CDR2 is SNEGSKA (reference sequence). CDR3 length: 17 residues. The ends lost 5 bases at V and 1 base at J; junction bases unmatched: 9. This CDR3 is CSAWTSGASISYNEQFF. The CDR3 region has the DNA TGCAGTGCTTGGACTAGCGGGGCCTCAATTTCCTACAATGAGCAGTTCTTC.

The chain employs TRBV5-5 and TRBJ2-3, with D perhaps assigned TRBD1 or TRBD2 (5 bases each). CDR3 length: 16 residues. Trimming took off 0 bases at V and 4 bases at J, with 15 bases between the two ends. Germline V lookup: CDR1 SGHKS, CDR2 YYEKEE (reference sequence). CDR3 DNA sequence: TGTGCCAGCAGCTTGGGATGGCAGGGACGCGCAGATACGCAGTATTTT. Its protein is CASSLGWQGRADTQYF.

In its sample, this clonotype was seen a few times. The chain links TRBV7-2 to TRBJ2-4; a weak D match, TRBD2 (6 bases). The CDR3 spans 17 residues. CDR1 is SGHTA, CDR2 FQGNSA, per germline. The V and J ends lost 1 base and 0 bases respectively, with 13 bases between them. CDR3 nucleotide sequence: TGTGCCAGCAGCTTAGTGGGCGGGGAGATAGCCAAAAACATTCAGTACTTC. Encoded protein: CASSLVGGEIAKNIQYF.

This clonotype was picked up a small number of times. CDR3 coding DNA: TGTGCCAGCAGCTCCACAGAAGAAGAGACCCAGTACTTC. Encoded protein: CASSSTEEETQYF. The chain employs TRBV7-9 and TRBJ2-5, with unresolved D. Germline CDR1 is SEHNR and CDR2 is FQNEAQ (reference sequence). V was trimmed by 4 bases and J by 3 bases, leaving 9 bases between them. The CDR3 runs 13 residues. The full variable domain, rest sourced from reference TRBV7-9 and TRBJ2-5, is DTGVSQNPRHKITKRGQNVTFRCDPISEHNRLYWYRQTLGQGPEFLTYFQNEAQLEKSRLLSDRFSAERPKGSFSTLEIQRTEQGDSAMYLCASSSTEEETQYFGPGTRLLVL.

This chain uses TRBV4-3 with TRBJ2-7; 7 bases align to TRBD1. CDR3 length: 15 residues. V lost 5 bases and J lost 2; bases outside the gene matches: 9. Germline V gene lookup returns CDR1 LGHNA and CDR2 YSLEER. CDR3 residues: CASSSDPGQPYEQYV. CDR3 bases: TGCGCCAGCAGCTCTGATCCGGGACAGCCCTACGAGCAGTACGTC.

This chain uses TRBV9 with TRBJ1-2; perhaps TRBD1 as D (6 bases). The germline V and J ends were trimmed by 4 bases and 4 bases, with 11 bases remaining between them. The germline V gene encodes CDR1 SGDLS and CDR2 YYNGEE. There are 13 residues in the CDR3. The DNA of the CDR3 is TGTGCCAGCAGCCCCCCCAGGGGCTATGGCTACACCTTC. Translating it yields CASSPPRGYGYTF.

This clonotype appeared a few times. V is TRBV7-6 and J is TRBJ2-7; D perhaps matches TRBD2 (5 bases). This CDR3 has 15 amino acids. Germline lookup yields CDR1 SGHVS and CDR2 FNYEAQ. V gave up 3 bases and J gave up 7 bases, with 19 bases separating them. CDR3 residues: CASSFSSAGRGEQYV. The CDR3 DNA sequence: TGTGCCAGCAGCTTTTCTTCGGCGGGCCGAGGGGAGCAGTACGTC.

The J gene is TRBJ1-1, the V gene TRBV9; D gene ambiguous. The CDR3 runs to 17 residues. V lost 0 bases to trimming and J lost 1 base, with 16 bases between them. Germline values: CDR1 SGDLS, CDR2 YYNGEE. The CDR3 DNA reads as TGTGCCAGCAGCGTAGCTACACCGGGCCCGGGGAACACTGAAGCTTTCTTT. Translating gives CASSVATPGPGNTEAFF.

This rearrangement joins TRBV28 to TRBJ2-7; 7 nucleotides line up with TRBD1. This CDR3 is built from 15 residues. Germline CDR1 MDHEN, CDR2 SYDVKM. V was pared by 6 bases and J by 0 bases, with 8 bases of the junction left unmatched. The CDR3 is CASSPTGSSSYEQYV. CDR3 sequence (DNA): TGTGCCAGCAGCCCGACAGGGTCGAGCTCCTACGAGCAGTACGTC.